This T cell receptor beta chain was recorded in a study of response to subunit inactivated influenza vaccine. Concerning this clonotype: The target antigen is unknown.

The CDR3 is 12 residues long. CDR1 and CDR2 (germline): MNHNY, SVGAGI (reference sequence). The J segment lost 16 bases and the V segment lost 3 bases, leaving 9 bases of the junction unmatched. Notes on the study in general: T cells newly recruited by each seasonal influenza vaccination are few, the authors suggested.

In TCRdb, the RT-PCR reads were re-called with MiXCR into one record per CDR3 protein. Found here are about 620,000 distinct CDR3 sequences, about 10% of them singletons; the top ten hold about 9.4%. The source is a man aged 45 to 65 who received an inactivated influenza vaccine. The V call is TRBV6-6, the J call TRBJ2-1; 7 positions agree with TRBD1. The material sequenced was PBMCs from blood, taken on the day of vaccination. The CDR3 bases are TGTGCCAGCAGTTATCTCCAGGGGGAATCTTTCTTC. Amino acid sequence: CASSYLQGESFF.